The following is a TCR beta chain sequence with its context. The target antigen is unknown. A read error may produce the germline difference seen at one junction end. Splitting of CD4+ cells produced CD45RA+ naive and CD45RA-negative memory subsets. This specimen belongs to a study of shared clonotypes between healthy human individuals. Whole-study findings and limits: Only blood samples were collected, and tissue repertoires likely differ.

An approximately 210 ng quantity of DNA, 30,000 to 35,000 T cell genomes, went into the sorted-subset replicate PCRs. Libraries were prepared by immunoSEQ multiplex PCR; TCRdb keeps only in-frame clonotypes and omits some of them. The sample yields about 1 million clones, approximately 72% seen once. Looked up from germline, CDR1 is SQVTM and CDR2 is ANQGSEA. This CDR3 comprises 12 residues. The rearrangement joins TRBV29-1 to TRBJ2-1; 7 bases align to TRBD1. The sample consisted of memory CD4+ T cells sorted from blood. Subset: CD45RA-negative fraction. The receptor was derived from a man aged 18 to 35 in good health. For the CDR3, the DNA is TGCAGCGTTCGGGACAGCCACAATGGGCAGTTCTTC. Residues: CSVRDSHNGQFF.